Listed below are T cell receptor beta chains from one sample, sequenced in a study of breast tumors, draining lymph nodes, adjacent tissues. TCRdb re-called the multiplex PCR reads with MiXCR, one entry per CDR3 protein. The sample comprises around 43,000 distinct CDR3 sequences, roughly 23% of which are singletons, and about 8% rests with the top ten. The sample consisted of breast tumor tissue. The receptors were gathered from a female donor with breast cancer. Some clones in this sample may be carry-over from other donors' samples. Each CDR3 is given with its conserved first and last residue. Fields, in order: J gene, clone size, V gene, D gene, CDR3 DNA, CDR3 protein. The D gene is left open where the match is weak. A row's size may be missing; if present it is once, few, many or a size class.

>TRBJ2-2|many|TRBV20-1|TRBD2
TGCAGTGCTAGACCCCACCTGGAAACTAGCGGGAGGGTTGGAACCGGGGAGCTGTTTTTT
CSARPHLETSGRVGTGELFF
>TRBJ2-5|many|TRBV2|-
TGTGCCAGCAGGAACAGTCCGGGGACCCAGTACTTC
CASRNSPGTQYF
>TRBJ2-6|-|TRBV28|-
TGTGCCAGCAGTTTATCAGGGGCTGGGGCCAACGTCCTGACTTTC
CASSLSGAGANVLTF
>TRBJ2-7|many|TRBV30|-
TGTGCCGGGACAACTAATTCCTACGAGCAGTACTTC
CAGTTNSYEQYF
>TRBJ2-1|many|TRBV27|TRBD2
TGTGCCAGCACCCCCCAGGGAGGGGATGAGCAGTTCTTC
CASTPQGGDEQFF
>TRBJ2-1|many|TRBV12-3/TRBV12-4|TRBD2
TGTGCCAGCAGTTTATCGGGGAGGGCCGGTAGTGAGCAGTTCTTC
CASSLSGRAGSEQFF
>TRBJ2-6|-|TRBV12-3/TRBV12-4|TRBD1
TGTGCCAGCATCACAGGGGGAATCGGGGCCAACGTCCTGACTTTC
CASITGGIGANVLTF
>TRBJ2-3|-|TRBV12-3/TRBV12-4|-
TGTGCCAGCAGTTTGGGGGGTACGCAGTATTTT
CASSLGGTQYF
>TRBJ1-2|medium-sized|TRBV4-1|TRBD1
TGCGCCAGCAGCCAAGGGGGGACAGGGGGCTATGGCTACACCTTC
CASSQGGTGGYGYTF
>TRBJ2-7|many|TRBV20-1|-
TGCAGTGCTAGCCCTGTCGGTCTGGGAATAGACTACGAGCAGTACTTC
CSASPVGLGIDYEQYF
>TRBJ1-1|once|TRBV27|-
TGTGCCAGCAGGGGCCGCGTTGATGCTTTCTTT
CASRGRVDAFF
>TRBJ1-5|many|TRBV6-1|TRBD1
TGTGCCAGCAGCTCCCCCGGGACAGGGATAAATCAGCCCCAGCATTTT
CASSSPGTGINQPQHF
>TRBJ2-5|-|TRBV25-1|-
TGTGCCAGCAGTGAATCTGGAAGGGAACAAGAGACCCAGTACTTC
CASSESGREQETQYF
>TRBJ2-7|few|TRBV3-1|-
TGTGCCAACAGCCTACAGGGCTACGAGCAGTACTTC
CANSLQGYEQYF
>TRBJ1-5|many|TRBV2|-
TGTGCCAGCAGTGACAGGGCCAATCAGCCCCAGCATTTT
CASSDRANQPQHF
>TRBJ1-6|many|TRBV6-6|-
TGTGCCAGCAGTTCAGACACTCAGAGCTCCTATAATTCACCCCTCCACTTT
CASSSDTQSSYNSPLHF
>TRBJ2-2|many|TRBV6-5|-
TGTGCCAGCAGTTACTCGAGACCGCCTAGGGGCGGGGAGCTGTTTTTT
CASSYSRPPRGGELFF
>TRBJ2-7|-|TRBV28|TRBD1
TGTGCCACCCTTAGGACAGGAGTCTACGAGCAGTACTTC
CATLRTGVYEQYF
>TRBJ1-2|many|TRBV5-1|-
TGCGCCCGCCCTCGAACGGAGAGACCCTATGGCTACACCTTC
CARPRTERPYGYTF
>TRBJ2-7|many|TRBV7-8|-
TGTGCCAGCAGCTTAGAGTTGGCAGACTCCTACGAGCAGTACTTC
CASSLELADSYEQYF
>TRBJ2-1|many|TRBV11-2|TRBD2
TGTGCCAGCAGCTTCGAACCGGGGGGGTACAATGAGCAGTTCTTC
CASSFEPGGYNEQFF
>TRBJ1-6|many|TRBV20-1|-
TGCAGTGCAAGACTGGACGGTAATTCACCCCTCCACTTT
CSARLDGNSPLHF
>TRBJ2-1|many|TRBV20-1|-
TGCAGTGCTAGTCACGCCCGGAAGGAGCAGTTCTTC
CSASHARKEQFF
>TRBJ1-2|many|TRBV24-1|-
TGTGCCACCAGTGACGTCCGGGACAACTATGGCTACACCTTC
CATSDVRDNYGYTF
>TRBJ1-3|many|TRBV5-1|-
TGCGCCAGCAGCTTGGCCGGCGGAGCAGGAAACACCATATATTTT
CASSLAGGAGNTIYF
>TRBJ1-2|many|TRBV29-1|-
TGCAGCGTAGAATTGACTACCTATGGCTACACCTTC
CSVELTTYGYTF
>TRBJ2-1|many|TRBV2|-
TGTGCCAGCAGTGAAGATAGCTTCCCCCTCTTC
CASSEDSFPLF
>TRBJ2-5|few|TRBV5-8|-
TGTGCCAGTAACGTTCGAGGGCAAGAGACCCAGTACTTC
CASNVRGQETQYF
>TRBJ2-5|many|TRBV2|TRBD1
TGTGCCAGCAGTGAAACCCCCAGGGGGATCGAGACCCAGTACTTC
CASSETPRGIETQYF